The sequence of this TCR beta chain was determined in a study of cytomegalovirus exposure and HLA in healthy donors. TCRdb keeps only in-frame clones here, not all; method: immunoSEQ multiplex PCR. The sample has some 230,000 clones, around nine tenths seen once; the top ten hold roughly 1%. Findings of the study overall: Overall, some 160 TCR beta chains were annotated as cytomegalovirus-associated. Confirmation in vitro established that a few CMV-associated chains were specific for CMV antigens.

Note on this clone: Its antigen is undetermined.

V was pared by 4 bases and J by 4 bases, with 8 bases of the junction left unmatched. The CDR3 runs 14 residues. CDR1 and CDR2 from the germline V gene are SGHDT and YYEEEE. Material for sequencing was PBMCs. The clonotype originates from a woman aged 18-29 years in good health and CMV-seronegative. V gene TRBV5-6 combines with J gene TRBJ2-7; 7 bases line up with TRBD1. CDR3 sequence (DNA): TGTGCCAGCAGCCCGAGGACAGGTAGATACGAGCAGTACTTC. This sequence encodes CASSPRTGRYEQYF.